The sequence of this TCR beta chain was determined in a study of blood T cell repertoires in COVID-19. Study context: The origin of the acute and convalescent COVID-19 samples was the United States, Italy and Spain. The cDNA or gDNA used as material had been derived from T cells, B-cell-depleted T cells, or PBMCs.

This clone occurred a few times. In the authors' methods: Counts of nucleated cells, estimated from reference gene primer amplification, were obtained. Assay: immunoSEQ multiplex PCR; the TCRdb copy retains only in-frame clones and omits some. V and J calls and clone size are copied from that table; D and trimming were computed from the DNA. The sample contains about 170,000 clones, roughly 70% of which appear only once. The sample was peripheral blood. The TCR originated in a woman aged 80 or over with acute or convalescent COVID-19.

This CDR3 is CASSSYDGANVLTF. As DNA, the CDR3 is TGCGCCAGCAGCTCCTATGATGGGGCCAACGTCCTGACTTTC. The J gene is TRBJ2-6, the V gene TRBV5-1, with unresolved D. Trimming shortened V by 3 bases and J by 3 bases, and 7 bases separated the two germline ends. Germline CDR1 reads SGHRS; CDR2 reads YFSETQ. The CDR3 spans 14 residues.